These 19 T cell receptor beta chains came from one sample sequenced in a study of radiation and T cells in renal cell carcinoma. Time point defined: blood 2 weeks post-SBRT. Treatment of the sample: 15 Gy SBRT to primary tumor, nephrectomy 4 weeks later. TCRdb's table, derived via immunoSEQ multiplex PCR, lists solely in-frame clones and lacks some. The sample has some 76,000 clones; roughly 87% are singletons. The material was blood, obtained from a patient whose treatment included radiotherapy and nephrectomy. The receptors were gathered from a man in his sixties with renal cell carcinoma.

A remark on this clone: Other DNA sequences in this sample translate to the same CDR3. The gene calls are TRBV11-2 and TRBJ2-1; D is uncertain. The CDR3 sequence is 12 residues long. The V gene lost 6 bases and the J gene lost 7 bases, with 10 bases spanning the gap. Germline CDR1 is SGHAT and CDR2 is FQNNGV. The CDR3 DNA reads TGTGCCAGCAGTGGGCCTGGGAATGAGCAGTTCTTC. This gives the protein CASSGPGNEQFF. The full variable domain, completed using reference TRBV11-2 and TRBJ2-1, is EAGVAQSPRYKIIEKRQSVAFWCNPISGHATLYWYQQILGQGPKLLIQFQNNGVVDDSQLPKDRFSAERLKGVDSTLKIQPAKLEDSAVYLCASSGPGNEQFFGPGTRLTVL.

The chain has TRBV13 and TRBJ2-7; D possibly uses TRBD1 or TRBD2 (6 bases each). CDR3 length: 13 residues. Germline assignment: CDR1 PRHDT and CDR2 FYEKMQ (reference sequence). V shed 11 bases and J shed 3 bases, with 17 bases lying between them. As DNA, the CDR3 is TGTGCCGCAGTCAGGGGACTTATCTACGAGCAGTACTTC. This gives the protein CAAVRGLIYEQYF.

J is TRBJ2-1 and V is TRBV15; D is possibly TRBD1 (7 bases). CDR1 LNHNV and CDR2 YYDKDF come from the germline V gene (reference sequence). The CDR3 contains 15 residues. The ends were cut back, 3 bases at V and 4 bases at J, with 13 bases in the middle. CDR3 bases: TGTGCCACCAGCAGGTCCAGGGGGGATTACAATGAGCAGTTCTTC. It translates to CATSRSRGDYNEQFF.

J is TRBJ2-1 and V is TRBV28; 13 bases line up with TRBD2. CDR3 length: 17 residues. With V trimmed by 5 bases and J by 4 bases, 8 bases remained unmatched. The germline V gene has CDR1 MDHEN and CDR2 SYDVKM. CDR3 bases: TGTGCCAGCAGTCCCCGGACTAGCGGGAGACTTTACAATGAGCAGTTCTTC. It is translated as CASSPRTSGRLYNEQFF.

V usage is TRBV30 and J usage is TRBJ1-3; possible D gene TRBD1, 5 bases. Trimming shortened V by 0 bases and J by 3 bases, and 12 bases separated the two germline ends. This CDR3 has 15 residues. Germline loops: CDR1 GTSNPN, CDR2 SVGIG (reference sequence). Written as DNA, the CDR3 is TGTGCCTGGAGTGTCCGTCAGGGACTTGGAAACACCATATATTTT. Its protein product is CAWSVRQGLGNTIYF.

V and J are TRBV7-9 and TRBJ1-2; 8 nucleotides align to TRBD1. The germline CDR1 and CDR2 sequences are SEHNR and FQNEAQ (reference sequence). Unmatched junction bases numbered 4, after V lost 0 bases and J lost 4 bases. CDR3 size: 15 residues. CDR3 sequence reads: CASSLAGQVIYGYTF. The CDR3 DNA sequence: TGTGCCAGCAGCTTAGCGGGACAGGTGATCTATGGCTACACCTTC.

The rearrangement links TRBV27 to TRBJ2-7; 9 bases map to TRBD1. The trim removed 4 bases at V and 4 bases at J, leaving 5 bases unmatched. The CDR3 totals 14 residues. Germline V CDR1 and CDR2: MNHEY, SMNVEV (reference sequence). In DNA, the CDR3 is TGTGCCAGCAGTTCAGGACAGGGGAGTTACGAGCAGTACTTC. As protein: CASSSGQGSYEQYF.

The rearrangement links TRBV4-1 to TRBJ2-1; 11 bases fit TRBD2. CDR1 is MGHRA and CDR2 is YSYEKL in the germline V gene. The CDR3 is 14 residues long. The ends lost 0 bases at V and 15 bases at J; junction bases unmatched: 7. The CDR3: CASSQETSGRGSFF. CDR3 DNA: TGCGCCAGCAGCCAAGAAACTAGCGGGAGAGGGTCGTTCTTC.

This clone showed up just a few times. The chain employs TRBV4-3 and TRBJ2-3, with D perhaps matching TRBD2 (6 bases). Trimming stripped 2 bases from V and 4 bases from J, with 13 bases between. The CDR3 covers 15 residues. The germline gives CDR1 LGHNA, CDR2 YSLEER. The DNA for the CDR3 is TGCGCCAGCAGCCAATCTCGGGGGTGGCCAGATACGCAGTATTTT. The encoded protein is CASSQSRGWPDTQYF.

The rearrangement joins TRBV29-1 to TRBJ2-5; D is tentatively TRBD1 or TRBD2 (5 bases each). The CDR3 loop spans 14 amino acids. The germline V gene has CDR1 SQVTM and CDR2 ANQGSEA. V was clipped by 7 bases and J by 5 bases, with 20 bases between them. The CDR3 reads CSATIGPGTETQYF. The CDR3 DNA follows: TGCAGCGCCACCATTGGACCAGGGACGGAGACCCAGTACTTC.

The chain combines TRBV7-2 with TRBJ1-2; D is unresolved. CDR1 SGHTA and CDR2 FQGNSA come from the germline V gene. V lost 2 bases to trimming and J lost 0 bases, with 7 bases between them. There are 14 residues in the CDR3. In nucleotides, the CDR3 is TGTGCCAGCAGCTTATCTAAGTCTAACTATGGCTACACCTTC. This gives the protein CASSLSKSNYGYTF.

This clone was seen a few times. The chain joins TRBV5-1 to TRBJ2-5; the D call may be TRBD1 or TRBD2 (6 bases each). The V end lost 4 bases, the J end lost 5 bases, and 27 bases lay between the germline ends. The CDR3 contains 18 residues. The germline V gene encodes CDR1 SGHRS and CDR2 YFSETQ. The CDR3 spells CASSHLFGQLGSGETQYF. In DNA, the CDR3 is TGCGCCAGCAGCCACTTATTCGGACAGCTTGGGAGCGGGGAGACCCAGTACTTC.

This clone was seen a single time. This chain uses TRBV5-1 with TRBJ1-1; no clear D. Germline CDR1 is SGHRS and CDR2 is YFSETQ. The CDR3 runs 13 residues. V lost 3 bases and J lost 1, with 7 bases in between. The DNA of the CDR3 is TGCGCCAGCAGCTCAACAGCGAACACTGAAGCTTTCTTT. The encoded protein is CASSSTANTEAFF.

The J gene is TRBJ1-1, the V gene TRBV25-1; no reliable D call. CDR1 and CDR2 from the germline V gene are MGHDK and SYGVNS. V shed 1 base and J shed 2 bases, with 5 bases lying between them. The CDR3 has 13 residues. The CDR3 protein is CASSELGNTEAFF. The CDR3 nucleotides are TGTGCCAGCAGTGAATTAGGAAACACTGAAGCTTTCTTT.

The chain combines TRBV28 with TRBJ1-2; no clear D. Trimming stripped 6 bases from V and 5 bases from J, with 22 bases between. Germline loops: CDR1 MDHEN, CDR2 SYDVKM. This CDR3 contains 16 residues. CDR3 DNA: TGTGCCAGCAGATCTCTCCGGGGTATGAGAATTTATGGCTACACCTTC. Translated: CASRSLRGMRIYGYTF.

This chain connects TRBV5-1 to TRBJ2-2; D call uncertain. This CDR3 is built from 15 residues. Deletions cut 0 bases from V and 2 bases from J, with 8 bases between. CDR1 and CDR2 from the germline V gene are SGHRS and YFSETQ. The CDR3 region is CASSLDISNTGELFF. The CDR3 DNA follows: TGCGCCAGCAGCTTGGATATTAGTAACACCGGGGAGCTGTTTTTT.

The chain links TRBV5-6 to TRBJ2-6; 10 positions agree with TRBD1. CDR1 is SGHDT and CDR2 is YYEEEE in the germline V gene. V lost 5 bases and J lost 1; bases outside the gene matches: 3. This CDR3 spans 16 amino acids. CDR3 loop: CASSWDRGSGANVLTF. The CDR3 DNA sequence: TGTGCCAGCAGTTGGGACAGGGGTTCTGGGGCCAACGTCCTGACTTTC.

This chain uses TRBV9 with TRBJ2-7, with D unresolved. Trimming left V 1 base short and J 2 bases short, with 7 bases between. The CDR3 runs 13 residues. Looked up from germline, CDR1 is SGDLS and CDR2 is YYNGEE. The chain's CDR3 is CASSVSQTYEQYF. In nucleotides, the CDR3 is TGTGCCAGCAGCGTATCCCAGACCTACGAGCAGTACTTC.

This clone was counted between two and nine times. The V gene is TRBV28, the J gene TRBJ2-7; D not resolved. V lost 8 bases and J lost 3, with 11 bases in between. Germline V gives CDR1 MDHEN, CDR2 SYDVKM. The length of the CDR3 is 12 residues. This chain's CDR3 is CASQDGLYEQYF. In nucleotides, the CDR3 is TGTGCCAGCCAAGACGGGCTCTACGAGCAGTACTTC.